This TCR beta chain is drawn from a study of blood T cells in healthy people across ages. Concerning this clonotype: This may come from a read error, since a much larger clone is one base off.

Then a second PCR, running about 6 to 11 cycles, was carried out with a sample-barcoded 5' primer and a J-beta primer mix. TCRdb reprocessed the 5' RACE reads via MiXCR and lists one record per CDR3 protein. This table holds 1.5 million to 2 million distinct CDR3 sequences, roughly 27% found once. The CDR3 sequence is 17 residues long. Source material: blood. This TCR was recovered from a woman aged 25 to 39 in good health. The chain links TRBV21-1 to TRBJ2-1; the table's D call TRBD1 went unverified against the DNA. TRBV21-1 is a known pseudogene. CDR3 coding DNA: TGTGCCAGCAGCAAAGCGCAGTCGGGACACCACTCCTACGAGCAGTTCTTC. Protein: CASSKAQSGHHSYEQFF.